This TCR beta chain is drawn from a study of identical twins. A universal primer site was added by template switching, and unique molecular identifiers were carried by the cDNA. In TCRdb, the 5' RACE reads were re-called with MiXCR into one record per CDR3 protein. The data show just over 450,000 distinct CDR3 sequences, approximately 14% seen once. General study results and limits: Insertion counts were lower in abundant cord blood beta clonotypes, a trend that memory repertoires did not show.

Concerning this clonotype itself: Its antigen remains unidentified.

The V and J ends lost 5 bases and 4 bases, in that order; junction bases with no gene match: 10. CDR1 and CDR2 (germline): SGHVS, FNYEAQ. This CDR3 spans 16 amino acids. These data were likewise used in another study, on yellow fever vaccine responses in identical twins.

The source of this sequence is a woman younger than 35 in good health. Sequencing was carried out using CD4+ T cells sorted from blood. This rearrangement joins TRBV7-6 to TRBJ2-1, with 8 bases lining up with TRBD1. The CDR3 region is CASSAPGQVPYNEQFF. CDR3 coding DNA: TGTGCCAGCAGCGCACCGGGACAGGTCCCGTACAATGAGCAGTTCTTC.